This TCR beta chain was captured in a study of CD8 T cells in ankylosing spondylitis. V lost 6 bases, J lost 7 bases, and 15 bases lay in between. The CDR3 runs 14 residues. In germline, CDR1 is MNHEY, CDR2 SMNVEV (reference sequence). One entry per CDR3 protein, called by TCRdb with MiXCR from the 5' RACE reads. This table holds fewer than 350,000 distinct CDR3 sequences, roughly 11% found once. The sample holds many counts of this clonotype. This chain joins TRBV27 and TRBJ2-2, with D perhaps given as TRBD1 or TRBD2 (6 bases each). The specimen sequenced was blood, either unsorted or a sorted T cell fraction (not recorded which). The receptor was derived from a female donor with ankylosing spondylitis or in good health (not recorded which). CDR3 in amino acids: CASSLVGGLGELFF. CDR3 bases: TGTGCCAGCAGCCTCGTGGGGGGCCTCGGGGAGCTGTTTTTT.